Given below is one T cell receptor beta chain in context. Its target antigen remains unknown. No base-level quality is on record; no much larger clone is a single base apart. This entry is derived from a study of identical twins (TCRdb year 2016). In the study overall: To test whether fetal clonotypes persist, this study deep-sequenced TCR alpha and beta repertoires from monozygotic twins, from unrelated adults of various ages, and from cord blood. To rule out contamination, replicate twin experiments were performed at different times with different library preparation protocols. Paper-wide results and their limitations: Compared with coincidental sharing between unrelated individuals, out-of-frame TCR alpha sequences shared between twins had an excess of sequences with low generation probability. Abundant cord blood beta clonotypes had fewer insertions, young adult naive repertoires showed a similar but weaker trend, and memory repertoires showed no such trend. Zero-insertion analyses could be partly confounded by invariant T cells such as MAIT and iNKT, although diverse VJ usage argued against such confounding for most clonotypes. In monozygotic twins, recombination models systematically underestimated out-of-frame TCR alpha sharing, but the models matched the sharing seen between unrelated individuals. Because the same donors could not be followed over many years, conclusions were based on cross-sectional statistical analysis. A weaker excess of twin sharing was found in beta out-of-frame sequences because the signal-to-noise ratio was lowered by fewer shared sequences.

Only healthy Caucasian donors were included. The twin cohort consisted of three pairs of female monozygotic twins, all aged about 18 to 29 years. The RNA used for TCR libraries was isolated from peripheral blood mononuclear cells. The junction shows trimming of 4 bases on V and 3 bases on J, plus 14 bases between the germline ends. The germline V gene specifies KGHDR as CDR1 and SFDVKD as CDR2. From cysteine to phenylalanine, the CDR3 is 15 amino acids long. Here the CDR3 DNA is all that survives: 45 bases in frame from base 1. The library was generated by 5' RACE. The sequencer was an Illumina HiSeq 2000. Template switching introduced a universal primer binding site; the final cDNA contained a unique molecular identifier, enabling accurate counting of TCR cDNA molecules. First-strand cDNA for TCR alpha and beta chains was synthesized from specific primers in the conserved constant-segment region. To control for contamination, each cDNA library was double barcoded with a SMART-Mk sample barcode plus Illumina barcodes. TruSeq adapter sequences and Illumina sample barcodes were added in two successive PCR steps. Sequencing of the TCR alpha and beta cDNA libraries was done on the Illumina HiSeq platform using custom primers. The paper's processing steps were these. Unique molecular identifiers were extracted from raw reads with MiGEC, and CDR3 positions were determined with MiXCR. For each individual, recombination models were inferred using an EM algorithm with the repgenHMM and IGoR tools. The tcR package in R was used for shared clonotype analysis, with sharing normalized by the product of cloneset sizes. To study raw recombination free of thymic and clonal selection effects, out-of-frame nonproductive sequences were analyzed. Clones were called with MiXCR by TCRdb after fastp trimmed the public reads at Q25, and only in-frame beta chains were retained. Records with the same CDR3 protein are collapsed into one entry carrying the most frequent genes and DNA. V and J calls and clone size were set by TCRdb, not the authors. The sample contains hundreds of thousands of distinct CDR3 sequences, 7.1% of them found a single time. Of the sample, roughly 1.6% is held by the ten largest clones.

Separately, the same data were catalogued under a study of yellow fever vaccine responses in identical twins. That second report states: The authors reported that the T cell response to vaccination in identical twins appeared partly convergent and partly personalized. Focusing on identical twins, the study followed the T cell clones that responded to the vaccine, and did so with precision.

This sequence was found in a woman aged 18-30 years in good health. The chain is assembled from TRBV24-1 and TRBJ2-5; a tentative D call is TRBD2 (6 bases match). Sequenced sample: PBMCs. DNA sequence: TGTGCCACCAGTGAACCAGCGGGCCCAGAAGAGACCCAGTACTTC. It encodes CATSEPAGPEETQYF.